This TCR beta chain was retrieved from a study of T cells in Graves' hyperthyroidism and ophthalmopathy. General study points: Also found in blood were most expanded thyroid clonotypes above 0.001.

TCR beta CDR3 regions were amplified from RNA. TCR CDR3 regions were first amplified by RT-PCR with HTBI primers. TCRdb independently ran MiXCR on the multiplex PCR reads; one entry per CDR3 protein. The table shows 190,000 or so distinct CDR3 sequences, with around 19% occurring only once. Trimming removed 2 bases from V and 0 bases from J, with 8 bases in between. Germline V gives CDR1 SEHNR, CDR2 FQNEAQ (reference sequence). The CDR3 is 15 amino acids. This clonotype was counted a few times. Its antigen remains unknown. Any patient presenting with uncontrolled infection, other autoimmune disease, pregnancy or lactation was left out. Each 10 ml fresh peripheral blood draw supplied the PBMCs.

This rearrangement joins TRBV7-9 to TRBJ2-1, with D possibly matching TRBD2 (6 bases). The sequence derives from a man aged 40-49 years with Graves' hyperthyroidism. What was sequenced was blood. CDR3 sequence (DNA): TGTGCCAGCAGCTTACTCGGGGGCTCCTACAATGAGCAGTTCTTC. It encodes CASSLLGGSYNEQFF. The variable domain in full, completed from reference TRBV7-9 and TRBJ2-1, reads DTGVSQNPRHKITKRGQNVTFRCDPISEHNRLYWYRQTLGQGPEFLTYFQNEAQLEKSRLLSDRFSAERPKGSFSTLEIQRTEQGDSAMYLCASSLLGGSYNEQFFGPGTRLTVL.